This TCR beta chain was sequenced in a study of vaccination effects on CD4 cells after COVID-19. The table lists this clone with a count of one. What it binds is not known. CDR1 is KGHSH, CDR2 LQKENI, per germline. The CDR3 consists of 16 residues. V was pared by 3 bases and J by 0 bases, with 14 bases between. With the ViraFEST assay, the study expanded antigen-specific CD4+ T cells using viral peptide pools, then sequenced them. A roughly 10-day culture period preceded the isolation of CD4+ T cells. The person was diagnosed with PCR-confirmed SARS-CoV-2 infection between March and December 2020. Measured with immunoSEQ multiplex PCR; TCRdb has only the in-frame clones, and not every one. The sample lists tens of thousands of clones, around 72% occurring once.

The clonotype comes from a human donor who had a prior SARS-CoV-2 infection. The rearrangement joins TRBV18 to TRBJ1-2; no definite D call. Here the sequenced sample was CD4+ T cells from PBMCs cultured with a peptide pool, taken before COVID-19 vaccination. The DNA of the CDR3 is TGTGCCAGCTCACCCTCTTTCAGAAGGGCTAACTATGGCTACACCTTC. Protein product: CASSPSFRRANYGYTF.